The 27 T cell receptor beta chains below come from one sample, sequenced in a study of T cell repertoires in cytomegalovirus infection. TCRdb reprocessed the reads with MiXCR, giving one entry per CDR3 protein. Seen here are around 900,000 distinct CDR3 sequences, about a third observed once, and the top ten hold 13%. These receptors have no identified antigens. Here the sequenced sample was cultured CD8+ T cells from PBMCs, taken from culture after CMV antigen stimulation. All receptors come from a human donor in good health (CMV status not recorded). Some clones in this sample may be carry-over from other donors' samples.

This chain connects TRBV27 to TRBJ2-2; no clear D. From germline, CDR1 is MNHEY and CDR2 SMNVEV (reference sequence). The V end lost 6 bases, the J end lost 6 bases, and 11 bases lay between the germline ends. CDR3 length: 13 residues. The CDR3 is CASSNLGSGELFF. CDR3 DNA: TGTGCCAGCAGCAACCTCGGCTCCGGGGAGCTGTTTTTT.

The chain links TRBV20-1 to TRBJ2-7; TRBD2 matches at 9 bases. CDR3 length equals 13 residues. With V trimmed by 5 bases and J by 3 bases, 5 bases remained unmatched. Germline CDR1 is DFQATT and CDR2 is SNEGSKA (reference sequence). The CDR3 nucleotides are TGCAGTGCTGCGGGACTAGCAGACTACGAGCAGTACGTC. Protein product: CSAAGLADYEQYV.

CDR3 region: CASSQDLAGWSDTQYF. The CDR3 DNA is TGCGCCAGCAGCCAAGATCTAGCGGGGTGGTCAGATACGCAGTATTTT. The V gene is TRBV4-1, the J gene TRBJ2-3, with 9 nucleotides matching TRBD2. CDR3 size: 16 residues. J was trimmed by 4 bases and V by 0 bases; bases with no gene match: 5. Germline lookup yields CDR1 MGHRA and CDR2 YSYEKL.

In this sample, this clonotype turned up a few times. CDR3 residues: CATRFEGTQYF. CDR3 DNA sequence: TGTGCCACCAGATTTGAGGGGACCCAGTACTTC. The rearrangement uses TRBV15 and TRBJ2-5; D is possibly TRBD2 (5 bases). The CDR3 spans 11 residues. Germline CDR1 LNHNV, CDR2 YYDKDF (reference sequence). V gave up 6 bases and J gave up 7 bases, with 9 bases separating them.

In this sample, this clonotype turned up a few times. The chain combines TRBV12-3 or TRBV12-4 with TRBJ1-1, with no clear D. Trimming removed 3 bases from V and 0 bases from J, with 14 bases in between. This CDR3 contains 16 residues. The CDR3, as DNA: TGTGCCAGCAGTTTTGTAGCAGGCGACATGAACACTGAAGCTTTCTTT. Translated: CASSFVAGDMNTEAFF.

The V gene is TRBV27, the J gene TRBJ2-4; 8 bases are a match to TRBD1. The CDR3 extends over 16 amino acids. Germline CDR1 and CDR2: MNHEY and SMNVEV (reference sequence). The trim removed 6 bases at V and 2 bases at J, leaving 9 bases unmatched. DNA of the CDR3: TGTGCCAGCAGGACTGCAGGGGGCGCGACCAAAAACATTCAGTACTTC. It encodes CASRTAGGATKNIQYF.

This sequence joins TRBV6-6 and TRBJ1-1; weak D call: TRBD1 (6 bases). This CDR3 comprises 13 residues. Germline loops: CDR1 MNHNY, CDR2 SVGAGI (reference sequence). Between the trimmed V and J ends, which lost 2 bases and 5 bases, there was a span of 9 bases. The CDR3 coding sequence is TGTGCCAGCAGTTACGCAGGGGTTACTGAAGCTTTCTTT. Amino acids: CASSYAGVTEAFF.

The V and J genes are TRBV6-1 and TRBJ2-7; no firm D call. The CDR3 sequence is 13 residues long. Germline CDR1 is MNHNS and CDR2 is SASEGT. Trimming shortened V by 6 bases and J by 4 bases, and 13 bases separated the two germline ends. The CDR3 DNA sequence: TGTGCCAGCAGGCAGATTATCGGTTACGAGCAGTACTTC. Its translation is CASRQIIGYEQYF.

This CDR3 is CASRNRAGGTEAFF. The CDR3 nucleotides are TGTGCCAGCAGAAACAGGGCGGGGGGTACTGAAGCTTTCTTT. The V and J genes are TRBV27 and TRBJ1-1; perhaps TRBD1 as D (6 bases). Germline-derived CDR1 and CDR2 are MNHEY and SMNVEV (reference sequence). This CDR3 spans 14 amino acids. V was clipped by 6 bases and J by 5 bases, with 16 bases between them.

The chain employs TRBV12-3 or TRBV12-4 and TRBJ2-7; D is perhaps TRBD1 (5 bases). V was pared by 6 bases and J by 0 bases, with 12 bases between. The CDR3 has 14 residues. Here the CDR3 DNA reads TGTGCCAGCAGCCTAATGGACATCTCCTACGAGCAGTACTTC. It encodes CASSLMDISYEQYF.

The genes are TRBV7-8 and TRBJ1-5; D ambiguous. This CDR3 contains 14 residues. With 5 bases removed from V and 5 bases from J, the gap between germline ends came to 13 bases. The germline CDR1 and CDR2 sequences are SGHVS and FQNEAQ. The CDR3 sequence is CASSPGVSDQPQHF. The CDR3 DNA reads TGTGCCAGCAGCCCTGGGGTTTCGGATCAGCCCCAGCATTTT.

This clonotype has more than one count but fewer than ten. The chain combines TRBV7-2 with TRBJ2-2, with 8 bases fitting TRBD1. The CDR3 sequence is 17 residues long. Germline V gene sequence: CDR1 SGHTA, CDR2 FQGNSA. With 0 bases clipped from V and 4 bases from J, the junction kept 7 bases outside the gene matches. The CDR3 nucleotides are TGTGCCAGCAGCTTAGCGCCGGACAGGGCGGCCACCGGGGAGCTGTTTTTT. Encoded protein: CASSLAPDRAATGELFF.

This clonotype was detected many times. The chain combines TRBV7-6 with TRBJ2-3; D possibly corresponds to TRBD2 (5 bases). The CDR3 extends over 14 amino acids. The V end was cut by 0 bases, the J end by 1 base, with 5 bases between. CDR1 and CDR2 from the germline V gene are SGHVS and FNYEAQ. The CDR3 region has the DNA TGTGCCAGCAGCTTAGCTAGCGGCACAGATACGCAGTATTTT. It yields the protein CASSLASGTDTQYF.

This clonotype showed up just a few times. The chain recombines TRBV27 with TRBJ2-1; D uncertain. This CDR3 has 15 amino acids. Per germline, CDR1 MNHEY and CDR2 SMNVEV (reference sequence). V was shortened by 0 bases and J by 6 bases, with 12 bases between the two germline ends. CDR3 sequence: CASSLSPPGINEQFF. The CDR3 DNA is TGTGCCAGCAGTTTATCGCCCCCAGGTATCAATGAGCAGTTCTTC.

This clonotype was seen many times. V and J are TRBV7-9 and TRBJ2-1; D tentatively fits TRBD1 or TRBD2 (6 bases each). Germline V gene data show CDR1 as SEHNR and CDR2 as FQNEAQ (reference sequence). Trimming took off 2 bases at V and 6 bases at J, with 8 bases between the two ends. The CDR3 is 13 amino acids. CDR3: CASSLRGPNEQFF. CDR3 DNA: TGTGCCAGCAGCTTACGGGGGCCCAATGAGCAGTTCTTC.

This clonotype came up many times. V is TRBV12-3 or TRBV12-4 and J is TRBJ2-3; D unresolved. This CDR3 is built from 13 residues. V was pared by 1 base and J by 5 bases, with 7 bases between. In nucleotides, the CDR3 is TGTGCCAGCAGTTTAGGACCGCAAGATACGCAGTATTTT. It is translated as CASSLGPQDTQYF.

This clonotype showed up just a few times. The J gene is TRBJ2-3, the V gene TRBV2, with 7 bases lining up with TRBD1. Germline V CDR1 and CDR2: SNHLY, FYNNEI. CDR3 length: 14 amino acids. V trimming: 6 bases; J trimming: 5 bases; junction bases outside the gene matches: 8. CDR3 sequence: CASSGADREDTQYF. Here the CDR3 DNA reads TGTGCCAGCAGCGGTGCCGACAGGGAAGATACGCAGTATTTT.

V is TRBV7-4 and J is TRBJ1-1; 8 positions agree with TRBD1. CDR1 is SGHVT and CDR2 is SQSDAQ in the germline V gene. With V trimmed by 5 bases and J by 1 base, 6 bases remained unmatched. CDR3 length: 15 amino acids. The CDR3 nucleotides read TGTGCCAGCAGCGCGTCTCAGGGGGCGAACACTGAAGCTTTCTTT. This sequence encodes CASSASQGANTEAFF.

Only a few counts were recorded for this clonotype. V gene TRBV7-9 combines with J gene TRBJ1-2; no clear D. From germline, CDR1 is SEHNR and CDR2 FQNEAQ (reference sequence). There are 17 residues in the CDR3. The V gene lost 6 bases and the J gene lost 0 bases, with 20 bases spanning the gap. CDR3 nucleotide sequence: TGTGCCAGCAGGCCTCGGAGCGGACCGGAGGCTAACTATGGCTACACCTTC. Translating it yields CASRPRSGPEANYGYTF.

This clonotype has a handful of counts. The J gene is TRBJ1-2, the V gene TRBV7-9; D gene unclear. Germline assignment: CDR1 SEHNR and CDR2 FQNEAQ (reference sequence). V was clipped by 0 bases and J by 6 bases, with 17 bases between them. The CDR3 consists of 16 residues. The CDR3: CASSLARQASLNGYTF. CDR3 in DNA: TGTGCCAGCAGCTTAGCAAGGCAGGCCAGTTTGAATGGCTACACCTTC.

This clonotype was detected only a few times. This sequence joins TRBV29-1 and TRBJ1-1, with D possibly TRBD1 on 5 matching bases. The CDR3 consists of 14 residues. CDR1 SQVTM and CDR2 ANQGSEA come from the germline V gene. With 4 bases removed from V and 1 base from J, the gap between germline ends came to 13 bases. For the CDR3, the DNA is TGCAGCGTTGCGGGGGTCCATACGAACACTGAAGCTTTCTTT. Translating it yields CSVAGVHTNTEAFF.

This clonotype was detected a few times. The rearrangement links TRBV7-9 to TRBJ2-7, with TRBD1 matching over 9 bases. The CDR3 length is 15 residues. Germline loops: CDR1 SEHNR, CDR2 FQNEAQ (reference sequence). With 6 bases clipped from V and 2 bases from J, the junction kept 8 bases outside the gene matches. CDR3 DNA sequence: TGTGCCAGCAGACCGGGGGACAGGGTACCCTACGAGCAGTACTTC. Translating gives CASRPGDRVPYEQYF.

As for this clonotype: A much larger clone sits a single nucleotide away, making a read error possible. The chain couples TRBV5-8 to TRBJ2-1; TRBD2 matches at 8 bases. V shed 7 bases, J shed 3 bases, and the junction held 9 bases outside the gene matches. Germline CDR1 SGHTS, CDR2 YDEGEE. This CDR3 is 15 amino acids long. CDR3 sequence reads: CASGSGGPHYNEQFF. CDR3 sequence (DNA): TGTGCCAGCGGCTCGGGGGGGCCACACTACAATGAGCAGTTCTTC.

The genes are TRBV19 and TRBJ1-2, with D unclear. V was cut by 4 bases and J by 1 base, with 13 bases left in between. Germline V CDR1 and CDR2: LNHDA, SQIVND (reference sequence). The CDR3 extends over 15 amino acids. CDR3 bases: TGTGCCAGTAGTACGGCTGATTCGTATAACTATGGCTACACCTTC. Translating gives CASSTADSYNYGYTF.

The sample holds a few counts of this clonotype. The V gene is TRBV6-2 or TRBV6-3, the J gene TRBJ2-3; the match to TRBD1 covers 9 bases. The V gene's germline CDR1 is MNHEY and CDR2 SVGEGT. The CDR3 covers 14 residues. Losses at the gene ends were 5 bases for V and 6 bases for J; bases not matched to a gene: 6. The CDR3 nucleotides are TGTGCCAGCAGTCGGAGCGGGACAGGGGATACGCAGTATTTT. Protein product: CASSRSGTGDTQYF.

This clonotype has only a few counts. CDR3 residues: CASSYSGPTGPTEAFF. The CDR3 bases are TGTGCCAGCAGTTACTCGGGACCGACAGGGCCCACTGAAGCTTTCTTT. The V and J genes are TRBV6-2 or TRBV6-3 and TRBJ1-1, with 7 bases identical to TRBD1. The CDR3 extends over 16 amino acids. Trimming took 0 bases from V and 4 from J; bases not matched to a gene: 8. Germline values: CDR1 MNHEY, CDR2 SVGEGT.

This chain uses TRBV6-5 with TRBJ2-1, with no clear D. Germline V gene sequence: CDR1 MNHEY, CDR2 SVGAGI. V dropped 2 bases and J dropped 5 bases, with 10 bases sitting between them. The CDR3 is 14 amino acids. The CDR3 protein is CASSYVSENNEQFF. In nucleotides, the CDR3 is TGTGCCAGCAGTTACGTTTCAGAAAACAATGAGCAGTTCTTC.